The clone carrying this T cell receptor beta chain showed up many times. This entry is derived from a study of T cells in Graves' hyperthyroidism and ophthalmopathy. Between the trimmed V and J ends, which lost 5 bases and 7 bases, there was a span of 11 bases. This CDR3 region has 12 residues. In patients aged 18 to 65, hyperthyroidism was newly diagnosed, with duration under 2 months. A patient was excluded if there was uncontrolled infection, other autoimmune disease, pregnancy or lactation. The source of the PBMCs was 8 to 10 ml of fresh peripheral blood. From RNA transcripts, TCR beta CDR3 regions were amplified. Carried out on the TCR CDR3, a first-round RT-PCR used the HTBI primer set. TCRdb used MiXCR to reprocess the multiplex PCR reads, holding one entry per CDR3 protein. The repertoire holds nearly 750,000 distinct CDR3 sequences, with roughly a third as singletons.

V usage is TRBV12-3 or TRBV12-4 and J usage is TRBJ1-2; tentatively, D is TRBD1 (6 bases). This TCR was recovered from a woman in her 40s with Graves' hyperthyroidism. Sequences were obtained from blood. For the CDR3, the DNA is TGTGCCAGCAGTAGGCCAGGGGCTGGCTACACCTTC. Protein: CASSRPGAGYTF.